This T cell receptor (beta chain) originates from a study of T cells in Graves' hyperthyroidism and ophthalmopathy. Findings and caveats of the study: Most thyroid clonotypes expanded above 0.001 were also detected in blood.

The sample holds many counts of this clonotype. Its antigen is still unknown. What was amplified from RNA transcripts were TCR beta CDR3 regions. The HTBI primer set served for first-round RT-PCR of the TCR CDR3. A single record per CDR3 protein comes from TCRdb applying MiXCR to the multiplex PCR reads. The sample holds 400,000 to 500,000 distinct CDR3 sequences; 13% to 15% are singletons and the top ten take 15% to 20%. Fresh 10 ml peripheral blood yielded PBMCs. J was trimmed by 0 bases and V by 1 base; bases with no gene match: 9. The CDR3 loop spans 18 amino acids. Germline CDR1 LNHNV, CDR2 YYDKDF (reference sequence).

The V call is TRBV15, the J call TRBJ1-5; 7 bases line up with TRBD1. The sequencing input was blood. This sequence was found in a woman under 30 with Graves' hyperthyroidism. CDR3 coding DNA: TGTGCCACCAGCAGAGGACGACAGGGCTGGGGTAGCAATCAGCCCCAGCATTTT. Its protein product is CATSRGRQGWGSNQPQHF.